The rows below give T cell receptor beta chains drawn from one sample of a study of identical twins. A single record per CDR3 protein comes from TCRdb applying MiXCR to the 5' RACE reads. Found here are around 250,000 distinct CDR3 sequences, roughly 8% of them singletons; the top ten hold about 3%. The sample was also linked to a second study, of yellow fever vaccine responses in identical twins.

The specimen sequenced was CD8+ T cells sorted from blood. The receptors originated from a woman under 30 in good health. Both conserved end residues are part of each CDR3. The D gene is left open where the match is weak. Clone size is stated in some rows and not others, as once, few, many or a class when expanded.

D gene	J gene	V gene	clone size	CDR3 protein	CDR3 DNA
-	TRBJ2-5	TRBV12-3/TRBV12-4	few	CASSLGRGPGETQYF	TGTGCCAGCAGTCTAGGGAGGGGGCCCGGGGAGACCCAGTACTTC
-	TRBJ2-7	TRBV5-1	few	CASSLYSGDLYEQYF	TGCGCCAGCAGCTTGTATTCGGGCGACTTATACGAGCAGTACTTC
-	TRBJ2-3	TRBV3-1	many	CASSQSSYDTQYF	TGTGCCAGCAGCCAATCTAGCTACGATACGCAGTATTTT
-	TRBJ2-1	TRBV29-1	-	CSARDSISNEQFF	TGCAGCGCCCGAGACAGCATTTCCAATGAGCAGTTCTTC
-	TRBJ2-5	TRBV5-1	-	CASSLYGTPTYQETQYF	TGCGCCAGCAGCTTGTACGGGACACCGACGTACCAAGAGACCCAGTACTTC
-	TRBJ2-5	TRBV7-9	many	CASSLDLGETQYF	TGTGCCAGCAGCTTGGACCTGGGAGAGACCCAGTACTTC
TRBD1	TRBJ2-2	TRBV25-1	few	CASSRQGTTSGTPNTGELFF	TGTGCCAGCAGTCGACAGGGCACTACGTCAGGGACACCGAACACCGGGGAGCTGTTTTTT
TRBD1	TRBJ2-7	TRBV29-1	many	CSGLTGDSYEQYF	TGCAGCGGCCTGACAGGGGACTCCTACGAGCAGTACTTC
TRBD1	TRBJ2-7	TRBV7-2	few	CASSYAGGTYEQYF	TGTGCCAGCAGCTACGCAGGGGGTACCTACGAGCAGTACTTC
TRBD1	TRBJ2-7	TRBV6-1	-	CASGTTGLAYEQYF	TGTGCCAGCGGGACGACAGGGTTGGCCTACGAGCAGTACTTC
TRBD1	TRBJ2-3	TRBV6-2/TRBV6-3	few	CASKGTGEPDTQYF	TGTGCCAGCAAGGGGACAGGGGAGCCAGATACGCAGTATTTT
-	TRBJ2-7	TRBV12-3/TRBV12-4	many	CASRPLDASYEQYF	TGTGCCAGCAGGCCTTTGGACGCTTCCTACGAGCAGTACTTC
-	TRBJ1-2	TRBV29-1	-	CSVEQVDGYTF	TGCAGCGTTGAGCAGGTGGATGGCTACACCTTC
-	TRBJ1-2	TRBV7-9	-	CASSLASTDGYTF	TGTGCCAGCAGCTTAGCGTCGACAGATGGCTACACCTTC
TRBD1	TRBJ1-5	TRBV27	many	CASSLSPGGPDRPQHF	TGTGCCAGCAGTTTATCCCCAGGGGGACCCGATAGGCCCCAGCATTTT
TRBD1	TRBJ1-5	TRBV2	few	CASSDSLQGSDYSNQPQHF	TGTGCCAGCAGTGACTCCCTACAGGGGAGCGACTATAGCAATCAGCCCCAGCATTTT
TRBD2	TRBJ2-3	TRBV29-1	many	CSVEGASGQLTDTQYF	TGCAGCGTTGAAGGGGCTAGCGGGCAGCTCACAGATACGCAGTATTTT
TRBD2	TRBJ2-3	TRBV2	-	CASSALAGVADTQYF	TGTGCCAGCAGTGCACTAGCGGGGGTTGCAGATACGCAGTATTTT
TRBD2	TRBJ2-7	TRBV12-3/TRBV12-4	few	CASTQTPGTSGSYEQYF	TGTGCCAGCACCCAGACCCCCGGGACTAGCGGGAGCTACGAGCAGTACTTC
TRBD1	TRBJ2-1	TRBV5-1	many	CASSAGQGGEQFF	TGCGCCAGCAGCGCCGGACAGGGAGGTGAGCAGTTCTTC
TRBD2	TRBJ2-1	TRBV6-5	-	CASSYKGTRLHNEQFF	TGTGCCAGCAGTTACAAGGGGACTAGGCTCCACAATGAGCAGTTCTTC
-	TRBJ2-5	TRBV6-2/TRBV6-3	-	CASSASTQYF	TGTGCCAGCAGCGCATCGACCCAGTACTTC
-	TRBJ2-2	TRBV29-1	many	CSVELGGQGMELFF	TGCAGCGTTGAACTGGGGGGGCAAGGAATGGAGCTGTTTTTT
TRBD1	TRBJ2-7	TRBV18	-	CASVGQGLVYEQYF	TGTGCCAGCGTAGGACAGGGGTTAGTCTACGAGCAGTACTTC
-	TRBJ2-5	TRBV24-1	many	CATSDLPSDETQYF	TGTGCCACCAGTGATTTGCCTAGCGATGAGACCCAGTACTTC